This entry concerns a single T cell receptor (beta chain). Losses at the gene ends were 4 bases for V and 6 bases for J; bases not matched to a gene: 6. There are 14 residues in the CDR3. Germline CDR1 and CDR2: SGDLS and YYNGEE. It was about 9.4 milliliters of peripheral blood that were drawn from each donor. Total RNA amounts of at least 6 micrograms were extracted per sample. This entry comes from a study of blood T cells in healthy people across ages. Sample-barcoded 5' priming and a J-beta primer mix drove a second PCR of roughly 7 to 11 cycles. The template-switch adaptor was a 5' adaptor with 12 random nucleotides. It tagged each cDNA molecule. From each sample, at least 2.5 million paired-end reads containing CDR3 were obtained. One entry per CDR3 protein results from TCRdb running MiXCR on the 5' RACE reads. The data contain about 760,000 distinct CDR3 sequences, roughly 56% of them seen just once; the ten biggest clones take up around 25%.

The chain has TRBV9 and TRBJ2-3; TRBD1 matches 9 bases. The sequence came from a man between 40 and 49 years old in good health. The sequenced sample consisted of blood. In DNA form, the CDR3 reads TGTGCCAGCAGCTTGAACAGGGGGCCGGATACGCAGTATTTT. Translating it yields CASSLNRGPDTQYF.